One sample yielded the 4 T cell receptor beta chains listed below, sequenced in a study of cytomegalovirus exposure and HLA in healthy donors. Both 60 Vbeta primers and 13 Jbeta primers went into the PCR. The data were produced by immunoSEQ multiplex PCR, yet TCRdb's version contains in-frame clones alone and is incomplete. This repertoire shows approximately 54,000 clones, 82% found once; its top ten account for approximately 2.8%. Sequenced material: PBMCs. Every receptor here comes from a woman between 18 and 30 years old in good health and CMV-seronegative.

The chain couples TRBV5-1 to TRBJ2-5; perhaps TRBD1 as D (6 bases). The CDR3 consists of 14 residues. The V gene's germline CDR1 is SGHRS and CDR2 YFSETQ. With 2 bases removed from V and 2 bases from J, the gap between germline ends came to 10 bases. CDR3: CASSLGQSQETQYF. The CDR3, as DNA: TGCGCCAGCAGCTTAGGACAGTCGCAAGAGACCCAGTACTTC.

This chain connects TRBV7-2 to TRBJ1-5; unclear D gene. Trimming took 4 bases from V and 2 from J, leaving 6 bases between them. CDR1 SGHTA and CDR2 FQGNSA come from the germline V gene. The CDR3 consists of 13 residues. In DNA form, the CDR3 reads TGTGCCAGCAGCTGGAGGGGCAATCAGCCCCAGCATTTT. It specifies CASSWRGNQPQHF.

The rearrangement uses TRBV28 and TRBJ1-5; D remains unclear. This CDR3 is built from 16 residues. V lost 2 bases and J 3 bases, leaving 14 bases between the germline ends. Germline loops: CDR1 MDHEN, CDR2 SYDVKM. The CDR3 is CASSLPGLGNNQPQHF. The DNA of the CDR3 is TGTGCCAGCAGTTTACCGGGATTGGGTAACAATCAGCCCCAGCATTTT.

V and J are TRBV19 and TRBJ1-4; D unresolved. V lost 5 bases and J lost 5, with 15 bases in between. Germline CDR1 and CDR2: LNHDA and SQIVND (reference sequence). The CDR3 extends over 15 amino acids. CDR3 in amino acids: CASSPLSVGNEKLFF. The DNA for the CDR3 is TGTGCCAGTAGTCCCCTCTCCGTGGGCAATGAAAAACTGTTTTTT.